This TCR beta chain was documented in a study of T cells in Graves' hyperthyroidism and ophthalmopathy. General observations from the study: Ophthalmopathy, as predicted by the model, came a median 6.5 months after the prediction.

The sample holds many counts of this clonotype. Its antigen is undetermined. Amplification of TCR beta CDR3 regions was performed using RNA transcripts as template. The HTBI primer set was used in a first-round RT-PCR of the TCR CDR3. TCRdb processed the multiplex PCR reads anew with MiXCR; each CDR3 protein has one entry. The table includes around 700,000 distinct CDR3 sequences, just over 35% detected once. V was pared by 7 bases and J by 0 bases, with 9 bases between. Germline V gene data show CDR1 as LNHDA and CDR2 as SQIVND (reference sequence). CDR3 length: 13 amino acids. Patients aged 18 to 65 had newly diagnosed hyperthyroidism that had lasted under 2 months. The PBMCs had their origin in 7.5 to 10 ml of fresh peripheral blood.

What was sequenced was blood. This TCR was sampled from a middle-aged woman with Graves' hyperthyroidism. The genes are TRBV19 and TRBJ1-2, with D unresolved. This CDR3 reads CASKEGSNYGYTF. The CDR3 DNA reads as TGTGCCAGTAAGGAGGGCTCTAACTATGGCTACACCTTC.